The clone carrying this T cell receptor (beta chain) was recorded a few times. Each CDR3 protein is one row after TCRdb ran MiXCR on the RT-PCR reads. In the table there are about 680,000 distinct CDR3 sequences, 14% of which are singletons. The CDR3 contains 14 residues. Trimming pared 4 bases from V and 0 bases from J, leaving 10 bases between. CDR1 and CDR2 (germline): SGHTA, FQGNSA. What was sequenced was memory CD4+ T cells from blood. The rearrangement joins TRBV7-2 to TRBJ2-7, with D unclear. The origin of this receptor is a female donor in good health, serving as a healthy control. The CDR3 spells CASSSDWNSYEQYF. In nucleotides, the CDR3 is TGTGCCAGCAGCTCAGACTGGAACTCCTACGAGCAGTACTTC.